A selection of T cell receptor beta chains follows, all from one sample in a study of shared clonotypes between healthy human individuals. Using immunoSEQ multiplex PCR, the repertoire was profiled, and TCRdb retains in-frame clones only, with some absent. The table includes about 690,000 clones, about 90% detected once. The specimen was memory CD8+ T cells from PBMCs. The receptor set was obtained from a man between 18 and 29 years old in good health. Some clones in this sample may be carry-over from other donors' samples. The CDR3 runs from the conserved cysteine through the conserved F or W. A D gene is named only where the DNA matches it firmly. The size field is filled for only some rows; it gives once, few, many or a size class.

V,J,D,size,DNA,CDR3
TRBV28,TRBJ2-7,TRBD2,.,TGTGCCAGCAGGGCTAGCGGGAGTAACTACGAGCAGTACTTC,CASRASGSNYEQYF
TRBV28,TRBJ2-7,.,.,TGTGCCAGCAGACGAGACGTAAACGAGCAGTACTTC,CASRRDVNEQYF
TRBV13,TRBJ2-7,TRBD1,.,TGTGCCAGCAGGGGACAGGGTATCTCCTACGAGCAGTACTTC,CASRGQGISYEQYF
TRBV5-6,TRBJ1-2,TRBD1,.,TGTGCCAGCAGCCTACATAGACAGGGTTGGGGCTACACCTTC,CASSLHRQGWGYTF
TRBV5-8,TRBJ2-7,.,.,TGTGCCAGCAGCTTGACACCCGATAGGTACTTC,CASSLTPDRYF
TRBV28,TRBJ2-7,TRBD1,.,TGTGCCAGCAGCGAAACAGGGGACTACGAGCAGTACTTC,CASSETGDYEQYF
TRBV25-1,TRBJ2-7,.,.,TGTGCCAGCAGTGAATCCATGGGAGGCACCTACGAGCAGTACTTC,CASSESMGGTYEQYF
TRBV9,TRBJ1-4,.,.,TGTGCCAGCAGCGCGACACCGGGGGGGAATGAAAAACTGTTTTTT,CASSATPGGNEKLFF
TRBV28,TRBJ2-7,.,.,TGTGCCAGCAGTTCGCACAGGGATAGTTCCACCTACGAGCAGTACTTC,CASSSHRDSSTYEQYF
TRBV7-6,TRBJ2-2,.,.,TGTGCCAGCAGCTTAGGTTCAGGGCCCAACACCGGGGAGCTGTTTTTT,CASSLGSGPNTGELFF
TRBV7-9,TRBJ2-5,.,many,TGTGCCAGCAGCTCAAGAGGCCTGGGCCCAGAGACCCAGTACTTC,CASSSRGLGPETQYF
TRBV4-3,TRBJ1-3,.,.,TGCGCCAGCAGCCCATCCGGGACCATAGGAAACACCATATATTTT,CASSPSGTIGNTIYF
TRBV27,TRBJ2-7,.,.,TGTGCCAGCAGTCCCTCCCGGTCCTACGAGCAGTACTTC,CASSPSRSYEQYF
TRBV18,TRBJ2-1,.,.,TGTGCCAGCTCACCATGGAGAGAATCCTCCTACAATGAGCAGTTCTTC,CASSPWRESSYNEQFF
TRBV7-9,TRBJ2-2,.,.,TGTGCCAGCAGCGGCCCCGGGACCATCGCTGCCGGGGAGCTGTTTTTT,CASSGPGTIAAGELFF
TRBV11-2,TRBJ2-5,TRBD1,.,TGTGCCAGCAGCGCCAGACCCGGACAGGATCAAGAGACCCAGTACTTC,CASSARPGQDQETQYF
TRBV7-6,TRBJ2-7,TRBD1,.,TGTGCCAGCAGCTTGGTTGACAGGGGCCACGAGCAGTACTTC,CASSLVDRGHEQYF
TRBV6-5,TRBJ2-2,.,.,TGTGCCAGCAGTTACAGGCCCGGTGGAGTCACCGGGGAGCTGTTTTTT,CASSYRPGGVTGELFF
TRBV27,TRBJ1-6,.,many,TGTGCCAGCAGTTTTGGGGGGGTTGGAAATTCACCCCTCCACTTT,CASSFGGVGNSPLHF
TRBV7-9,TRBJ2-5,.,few,TGTGCCAGCAGCTTGAGCGGAGACCAAGAGACCCAGTACTTC,CASSLSGDQETQYF
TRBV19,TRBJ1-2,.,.,TGTGCCAGTAGTATAGATCTTCGGGTAGTGAGTGGCTACACCTTC,CASSIDLRVVSGYTF
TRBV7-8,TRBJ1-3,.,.,TGTGCCAGCAGCTTAGCGAATCTGGTCTCTGGAAACACCATATATTTT,CASSLANLVSGNTIYF
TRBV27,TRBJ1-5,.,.,TGTGCCAGCAGATTAGGGGGCAATCAGCCCCAGCATTTT,CASRLGGNQPQHF
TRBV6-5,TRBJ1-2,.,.,TGTGCCAGCAGTTATTCTTCGGGACACATAAACTATGGCTACACCTTC,CASSYSSGHINYGYTF
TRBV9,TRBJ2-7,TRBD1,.,TGTGCCAGCAGCGTAGAGTCGGGGACAGTACTGGACGAGCAGTACTTC,CASSVESGTVLDEQYF
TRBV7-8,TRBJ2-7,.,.,TGTGCCAGCAGCCCAGGCTGGCCTGCGGTAAATTCCTACGAGCAGTACTTC,CASSPGWPAVNSYEQYF
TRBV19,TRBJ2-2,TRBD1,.,TGTGCCAGTAGTATACCGGGACAGGAACTAAACACCGGGGAGCTGTTTTTT,CASSIPGQELNTGELFF
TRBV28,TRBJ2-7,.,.,TGTGCCAGCAGTTTAGTCCCGGAGTCCTACGAGCAGTACTTC,CASSLVPESYEQYF
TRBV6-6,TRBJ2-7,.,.,TGTGCCAGCAGCGACGGGAACTCCTACGAGCAGTACTTC,CASSDGNSYEQYF
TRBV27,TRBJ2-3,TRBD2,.,TGTGCCAGCAGTTTAAGTGGGAGGGCCACAGATACGCAGTATTTT,CASSLSGRATDTQYF
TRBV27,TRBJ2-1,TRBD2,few,TGTGCCAGCAGGACTAGCGGGAGGGCCCTCCGCCATGAGCAGTTCTTC,CASRTSGRALRHEQFF
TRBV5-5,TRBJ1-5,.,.,TGTGCCAGCAGCTCCGGTTATAGCAATCAGCCCCAGCATTTT,CASSSGYSNQPQHF
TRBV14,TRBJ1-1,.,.,TGTGCCAGCAGCCAAGATTTACAGAACACTGAAGCTTTCTTT,CASSQDLQNTEAFF
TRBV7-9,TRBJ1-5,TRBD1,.,TGTGCCAGCAGCCTACAGGGGGCGAATCAGCCCCAGCATTTT,CASSLQGANQPQHF
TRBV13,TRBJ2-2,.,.,TGTGCCAGCAGCTATATCGGACAGTTAGACACCGGGGAGCTGTTTTTT,CASSYIGQLDTGELFF
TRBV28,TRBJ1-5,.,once,TGTGCCAGCATGGTGGGGGGCGATGGCAATCAGCCCCAGCATTTT,CASMVGGDGNQPQHF
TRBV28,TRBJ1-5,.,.,TGTGCCAGCAGTCCACCACGAGGTCATAGTCAGCCCCAGCATTTT,CASSPPRGHSQPQHF
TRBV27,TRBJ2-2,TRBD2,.,TGTGCCAGCAGTCCCTGGGCTAGCGGGGGGCGAGGGGAGCTGTTTTTT,CASSPWASGGRGELFF
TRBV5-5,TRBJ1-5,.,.,TGTGCCAGCAGCTTGTCGGCAGGGGGCAATCAGCCCCAGCATTTT,CASSLSAGGNQPQHF
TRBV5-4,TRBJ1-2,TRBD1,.,TGTGCCAGCAGCTGGGCCCAGGGGGGACTCTATGGCTACACCTTC,CASSWAQGGLYGYTF
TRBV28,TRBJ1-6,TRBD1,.,TGTGCCAGCAGTTTTGGGACAGATAATTCACCCCTCCACTTT,CASSFGTDNSPLHF
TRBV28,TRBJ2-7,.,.,TGTGCCAGCAGTTTATCCCTTCAGGGTACCCACGAGCAGTACTTC,CASSLSLQGTHEQYF
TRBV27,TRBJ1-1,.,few,TGTGCCAGCAGTTCAGGGAGGAACACTGAAGCTTTCTTT,CASSSGRNTEAFF
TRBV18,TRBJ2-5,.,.,TGTGCCAGCTCACCTTGGGACTCTCGGGAGACCCAGTACTTC,CASSPWDSRETQYF
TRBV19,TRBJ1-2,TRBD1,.,TGTGCCAGTAGGGGGGACAGCCCTAACTATGGCTACACCTTC,CASRGDSPNYGYTF
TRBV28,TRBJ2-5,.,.,TGTGCCAGCAGTTTAATCGGGGTTAAGCAAGAGACCCAGTACTTC,CASSLIGVKQETQYF
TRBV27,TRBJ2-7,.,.,TGTGCCAGCAGTTTAAATCATTTCTACGAGCAGTACTTC,CASSLNHFYEQYF
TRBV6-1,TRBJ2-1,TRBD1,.,TGTGCCAGCAGTGTGTCCCGTTCGGGGACAGGGAAGTTCTTC,CASSVSRSGTGKFF
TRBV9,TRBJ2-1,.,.,TGTGCCAGCAGCGCCCCATCTAGCTCCTACAATGAGCAGTTCTTC,CASSAPSSSYNEQFF
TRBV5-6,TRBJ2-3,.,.,TGTGCCAGCAGCTCGATGGGCGGACTCACAGATACGCAGTATTTT,CASSSMGGLTDTQYF
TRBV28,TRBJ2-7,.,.,TGTGCCAGCAGCATGACTAGGAGTCAGGCCGACGAGCAGTACTTC,CASSMTRSQADEQYF
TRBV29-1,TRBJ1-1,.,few,TGCAGCGTTGCAAAGGGTGGGTACACTGAAGCTTTCTTT,CSVAKGGYTEAFF
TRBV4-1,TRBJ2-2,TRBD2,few,TGCGCCAGCAGCCCTCTGGGGGGGGGCACCGGGGAGCTGTTTTTT,CASSPLGGGTGELFF
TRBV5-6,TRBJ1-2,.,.,TGTGCCAGCAGCCCCCGAATCCGGGACGGAGTCGCTGCCTATGGCTACACCTTC,CASSPRIRDGVAAYGYTF